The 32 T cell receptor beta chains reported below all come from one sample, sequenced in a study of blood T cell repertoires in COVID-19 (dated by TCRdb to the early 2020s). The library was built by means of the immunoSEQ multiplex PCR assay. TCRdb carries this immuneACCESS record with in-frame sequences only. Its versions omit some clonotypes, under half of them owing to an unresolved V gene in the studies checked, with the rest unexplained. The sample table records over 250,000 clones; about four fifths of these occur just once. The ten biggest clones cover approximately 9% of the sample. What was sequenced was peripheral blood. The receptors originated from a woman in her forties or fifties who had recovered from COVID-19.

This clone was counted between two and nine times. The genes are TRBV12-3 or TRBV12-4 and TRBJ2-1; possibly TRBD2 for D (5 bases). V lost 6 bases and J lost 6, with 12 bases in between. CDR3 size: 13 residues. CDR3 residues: CASSRTPRNEQFF. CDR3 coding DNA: TGTGCCAGCAGCCGGACTCCGCGCAATGAGCAGTTCTTC.

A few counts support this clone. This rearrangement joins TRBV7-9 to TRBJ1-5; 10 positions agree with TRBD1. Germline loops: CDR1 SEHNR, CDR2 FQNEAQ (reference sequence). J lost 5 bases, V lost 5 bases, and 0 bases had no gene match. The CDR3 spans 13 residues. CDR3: CASSGTGDQPQHF. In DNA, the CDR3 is TGTGCCAGCAGCGGGACAGGGGATCAGCCCCAGCATTTT.

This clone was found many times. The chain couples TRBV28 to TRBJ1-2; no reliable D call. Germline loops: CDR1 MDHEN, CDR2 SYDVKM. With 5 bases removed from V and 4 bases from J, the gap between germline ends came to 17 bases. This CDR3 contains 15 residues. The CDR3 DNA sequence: TGTGCCAGCAGTCCCACGGAGCTTTTCGGCTATGGCTACACCTTC. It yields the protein CASSPTELFGYGYTF.

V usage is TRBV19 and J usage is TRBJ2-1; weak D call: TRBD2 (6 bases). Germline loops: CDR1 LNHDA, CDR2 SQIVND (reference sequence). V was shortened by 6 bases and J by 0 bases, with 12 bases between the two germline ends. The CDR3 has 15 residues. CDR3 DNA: TGTGCCAGTAGGCTTAGCGGTAGCTCCTACAATGAGCAGTTCTTC. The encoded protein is CASRLSGSSYNEQFF. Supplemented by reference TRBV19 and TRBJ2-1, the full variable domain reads DGGITQSPKYLFRKEGQNVTLSCEQNLNHDAMYWYRQDPGQGLRLIYYSQIVNDFQKGDIAEGYSVSREKKESFPLTVTSAQKNPTAFYLCASRLSGSSYNEQFFGPGTRLTVL.

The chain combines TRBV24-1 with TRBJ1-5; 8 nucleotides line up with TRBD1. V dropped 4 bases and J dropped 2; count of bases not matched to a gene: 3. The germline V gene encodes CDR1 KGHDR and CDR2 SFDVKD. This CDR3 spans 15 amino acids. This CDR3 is CATSEGTGGNQPQHF. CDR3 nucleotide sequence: TGTGCCACCAGTGAAGGGACAGGAGGCAATCAGCCCCAGCATTTT.

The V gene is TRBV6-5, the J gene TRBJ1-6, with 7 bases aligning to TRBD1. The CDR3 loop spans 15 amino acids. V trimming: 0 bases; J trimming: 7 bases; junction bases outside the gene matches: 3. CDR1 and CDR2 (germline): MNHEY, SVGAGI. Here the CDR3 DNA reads TGTGCCAGCAGTTACTCCGGCAGGGGGAATTCACCCCTCCACTTT. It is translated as CASSYSGRGNSPLHF.

The CDR3 protein is CASSEGTGYGYTF. The DNA of the CDR3 is TGTGCCAGCAGCGAGGGGACAGGTTATGGCTACACCTTC. V usage is TRBV9 and J usage is TRBJ1-2; 8 bases map to TRBD1. CDR1 and CDR2 from the germline V gene are SGDLS and YYNGEE. The ends lost 3 bases at V and 5 bases at J; junction bases unmatched: 3. This CDR3 has 13 residues.

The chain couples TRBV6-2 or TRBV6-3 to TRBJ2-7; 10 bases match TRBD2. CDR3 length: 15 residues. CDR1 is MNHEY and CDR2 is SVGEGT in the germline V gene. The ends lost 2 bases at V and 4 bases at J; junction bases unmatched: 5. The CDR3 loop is CASSYRLAGLYEQYF. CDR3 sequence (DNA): TGTGCCAGCAGTTACAGACTAGCGGGTTTATACGAGCAGTACTTC.

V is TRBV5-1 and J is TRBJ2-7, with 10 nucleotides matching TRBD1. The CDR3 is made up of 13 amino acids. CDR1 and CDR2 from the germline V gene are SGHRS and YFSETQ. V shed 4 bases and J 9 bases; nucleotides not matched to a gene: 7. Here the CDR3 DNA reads TGCGCCAGCAGCACAACCGGGACAGGGGTGCAGTACTTC. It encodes CASSTTGTGVQYF.

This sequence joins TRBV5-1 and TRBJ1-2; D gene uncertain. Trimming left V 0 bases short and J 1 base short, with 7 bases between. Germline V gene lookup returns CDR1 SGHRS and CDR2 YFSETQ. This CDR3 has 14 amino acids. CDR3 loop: CASSLGVVNYGYTF. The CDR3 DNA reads TGCGCCAGCAGCTTGGGAGTCGTTAACTATGGCTACACCTTC.

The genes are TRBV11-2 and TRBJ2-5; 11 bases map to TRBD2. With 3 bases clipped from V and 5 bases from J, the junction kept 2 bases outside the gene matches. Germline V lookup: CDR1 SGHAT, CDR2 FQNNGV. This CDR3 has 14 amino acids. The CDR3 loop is CASSFPSGRETQYF. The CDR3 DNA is TGTGCCAGCAGCTTCCCTAGCGGGAGGGAGACCCAGTACTTC.

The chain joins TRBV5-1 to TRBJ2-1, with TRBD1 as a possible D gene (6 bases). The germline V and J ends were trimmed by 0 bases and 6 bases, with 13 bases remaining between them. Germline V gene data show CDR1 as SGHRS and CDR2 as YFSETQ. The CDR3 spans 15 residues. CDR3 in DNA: TGCGCCAGCAGCTTGGCCGGCAGGGGTGGCAATGAGCAGTTCTTC. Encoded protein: CASSLAGRGGNEQFF.

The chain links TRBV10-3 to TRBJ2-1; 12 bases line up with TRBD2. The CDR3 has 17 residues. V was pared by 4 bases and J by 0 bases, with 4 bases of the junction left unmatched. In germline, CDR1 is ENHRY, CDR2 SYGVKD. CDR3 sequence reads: CAISGTSGDTSYNEQFF. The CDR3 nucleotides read TGTGCCATCAGTGGGACTAGCGGGGATACCTCCTACAATGAGCAGTTCTTC.

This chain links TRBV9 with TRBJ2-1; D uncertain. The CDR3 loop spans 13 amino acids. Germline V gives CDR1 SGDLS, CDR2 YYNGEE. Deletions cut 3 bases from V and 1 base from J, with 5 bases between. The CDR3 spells CASSDGSYNEQFF. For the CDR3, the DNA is TGTGCCAGCAGCGACGGTTCCTACAATGAGCAGTTCTTC.

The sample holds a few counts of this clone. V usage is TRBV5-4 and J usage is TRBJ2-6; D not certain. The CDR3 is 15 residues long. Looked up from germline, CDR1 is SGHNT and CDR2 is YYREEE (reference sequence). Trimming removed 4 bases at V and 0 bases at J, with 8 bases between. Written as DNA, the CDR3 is TGTGCCAGCAGCCTGGCTAGCTCTGGGGCCAACGTCCTGACTTTC. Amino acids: CASSLASSGANVLTF.

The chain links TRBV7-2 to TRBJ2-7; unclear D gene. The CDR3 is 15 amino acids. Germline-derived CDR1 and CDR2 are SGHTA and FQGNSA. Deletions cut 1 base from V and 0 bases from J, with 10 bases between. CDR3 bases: TGTGCCAGCAGCTTAGGGCCCAGTTTCTCCTACGAGCAGTACTTC. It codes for CASSLGPSFSYEQYF. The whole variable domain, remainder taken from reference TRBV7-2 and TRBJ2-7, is GAGVSQSPSNKVTEKGKDVELRCDPISGHTALYWYRQSLGQGLEFLIYFQGNSAPDKSGLPSDRFSAERTGGSVSTLTIQRTQQEDSAVYLCASSLGPSFSYEQYFGPGTRLTVT.

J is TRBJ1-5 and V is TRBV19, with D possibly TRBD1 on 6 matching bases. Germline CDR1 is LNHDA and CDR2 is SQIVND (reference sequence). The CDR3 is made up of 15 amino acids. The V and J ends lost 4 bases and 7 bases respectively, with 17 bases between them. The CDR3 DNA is TGTGCCAGTAGTAAGGGGGGGCGGGTAGGACAGCCCCAGCATTTT. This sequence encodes CASSKGGRVGQPQHF.

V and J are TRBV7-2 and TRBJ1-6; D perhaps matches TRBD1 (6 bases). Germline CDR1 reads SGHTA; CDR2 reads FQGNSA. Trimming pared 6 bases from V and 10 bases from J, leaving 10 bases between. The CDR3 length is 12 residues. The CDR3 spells CASSPGASPLHF. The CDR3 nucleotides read TGTGCCAGCAGTCCAGGGGCCTCACCCCTCCACTTT.

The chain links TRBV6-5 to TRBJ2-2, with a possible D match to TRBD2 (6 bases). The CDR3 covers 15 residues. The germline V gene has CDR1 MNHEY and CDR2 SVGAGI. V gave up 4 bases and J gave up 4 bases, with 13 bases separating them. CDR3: CASSSGRGITGELFF. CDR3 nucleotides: TGTGCCAGCAGTTCGGGACGGGGGATCACCGGGGAGCTGTTTTTT.

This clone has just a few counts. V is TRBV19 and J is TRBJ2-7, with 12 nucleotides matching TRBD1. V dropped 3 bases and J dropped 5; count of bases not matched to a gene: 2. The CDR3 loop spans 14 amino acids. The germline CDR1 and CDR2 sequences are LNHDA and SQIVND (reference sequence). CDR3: CASSMGQGANEQYF. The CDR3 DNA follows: TGTGCCAGTAGTATGGGACAGGGGGCTAACGAGCAGTACTTC. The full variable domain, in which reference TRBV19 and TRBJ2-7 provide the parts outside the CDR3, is DGGITQSPKYLFRKEGQNVTLSCEQNLNHDAMYWYRQDPGQGLRLIYYSQIVNDFQKGDIAEGYSVSREKKESFPLTVTSAQKNPTAFYLCASSMGQGANEQYFGPGTRLTVT.

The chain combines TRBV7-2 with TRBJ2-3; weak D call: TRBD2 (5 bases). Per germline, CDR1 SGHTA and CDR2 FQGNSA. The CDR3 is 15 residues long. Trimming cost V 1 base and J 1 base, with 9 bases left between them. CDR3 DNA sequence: TGTGCCAGCAGCTTAGGGTATAGCGGCACAGATACGCAGTATTTT. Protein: CASSLGYSGTDTQYF.

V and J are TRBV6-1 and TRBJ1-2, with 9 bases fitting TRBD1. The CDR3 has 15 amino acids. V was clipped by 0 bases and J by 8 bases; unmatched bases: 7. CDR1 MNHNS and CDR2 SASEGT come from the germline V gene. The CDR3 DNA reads TGTGCCAGCAGTGAAGCAACAGGGGGCCTCGGGGGCTACACCTTC. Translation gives CASSEATGGLGGYTF.

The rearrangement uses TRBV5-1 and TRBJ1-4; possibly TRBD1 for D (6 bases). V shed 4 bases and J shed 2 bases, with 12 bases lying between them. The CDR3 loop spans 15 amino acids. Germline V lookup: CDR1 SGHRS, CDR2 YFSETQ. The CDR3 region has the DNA TGCGCCAGCAGCGGAACAGGGAAGACTAATGAAAAACTGTTTTTT. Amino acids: CASSGTGKTNEKLFF. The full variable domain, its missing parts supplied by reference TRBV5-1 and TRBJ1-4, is KAGVTQTPRYLIKTRGQQVTLSCSPISGHRSVSWYQQTPGQGLQFLFEYFSETQRNKGNFPGRFSGRQFSNSRSEMNVSTLELGDSALYLCASSGTGKTNEKLFFGSGTQLSVL.

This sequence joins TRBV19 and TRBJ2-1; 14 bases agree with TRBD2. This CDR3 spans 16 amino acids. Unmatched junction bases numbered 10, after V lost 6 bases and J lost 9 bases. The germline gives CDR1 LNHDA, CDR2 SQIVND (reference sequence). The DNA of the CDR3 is TGTGCCAGTAGCCCACAGGGACTAGCGGGAGTCATTGAGCAGTTCTTC. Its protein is CASSPQGLAGVIEQFF.

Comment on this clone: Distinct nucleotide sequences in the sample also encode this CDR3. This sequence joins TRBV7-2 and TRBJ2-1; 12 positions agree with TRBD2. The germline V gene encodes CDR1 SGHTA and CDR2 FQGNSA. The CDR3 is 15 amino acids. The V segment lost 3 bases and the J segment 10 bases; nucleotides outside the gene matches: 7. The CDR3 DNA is TGTGCCAGCAGCTTTCTAGCGGGAGGGCCAAACGAGCAGTTCTTC. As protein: CASSFLAGGPNEQFF.

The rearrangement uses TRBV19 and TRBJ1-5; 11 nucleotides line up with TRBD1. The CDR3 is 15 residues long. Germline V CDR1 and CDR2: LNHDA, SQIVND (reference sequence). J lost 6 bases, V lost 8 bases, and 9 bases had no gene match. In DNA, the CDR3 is TGTGCCAGTTCCACCGGGACAGGGGGAATTCAGCCCCAGCATTTT. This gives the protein CASSTGTGGIQPQHF.

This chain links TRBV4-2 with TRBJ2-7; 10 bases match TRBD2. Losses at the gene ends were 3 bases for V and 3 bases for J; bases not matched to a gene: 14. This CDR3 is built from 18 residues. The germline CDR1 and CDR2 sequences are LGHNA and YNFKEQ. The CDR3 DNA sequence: TGTGCCAGCAGCCAGCGCCAGAGTGGAGCGGGGGGGATCTACGAGCAGTACTTC. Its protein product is CASSQRQSGAGGIYEQYF.

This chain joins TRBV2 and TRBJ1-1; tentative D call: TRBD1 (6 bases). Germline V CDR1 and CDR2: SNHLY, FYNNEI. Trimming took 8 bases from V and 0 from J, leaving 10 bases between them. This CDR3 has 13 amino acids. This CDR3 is CASRGHLNTEAFF. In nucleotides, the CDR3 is TGTGCCAGCCGGGGACACCTGAACACTGAAGCTTTCTTT.

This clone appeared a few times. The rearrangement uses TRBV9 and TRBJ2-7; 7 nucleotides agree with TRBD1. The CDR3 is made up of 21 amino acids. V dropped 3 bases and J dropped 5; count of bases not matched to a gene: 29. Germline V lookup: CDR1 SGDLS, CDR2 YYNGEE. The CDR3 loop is CASSAHTPGKGAFRPLHEQYF. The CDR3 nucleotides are TGTGCCAGCAGCGCACACACACCGGGGAAGGGGGCCTTCCGCCCACTTCACGAGCAGTACTTC.

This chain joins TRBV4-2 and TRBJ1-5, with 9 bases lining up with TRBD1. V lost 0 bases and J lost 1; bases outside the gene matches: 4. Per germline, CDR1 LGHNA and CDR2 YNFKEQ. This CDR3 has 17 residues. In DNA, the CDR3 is TGTGCCAGCAGCCAAGAACAGGGGGCACGGAGCAATCAGCCCCAGCATTTT. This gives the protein CASSQEQGARSNQPQHF.

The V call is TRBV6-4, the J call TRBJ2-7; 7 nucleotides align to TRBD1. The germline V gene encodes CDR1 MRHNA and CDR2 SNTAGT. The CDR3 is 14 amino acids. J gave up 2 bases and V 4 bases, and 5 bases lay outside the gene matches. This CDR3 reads CASSVTGEAYEQYF. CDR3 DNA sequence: TGTGCCAGCAGTGTTACAGGGGAAGCCTACGAGCAGTACTTC.

The CDR3 DNA reads TGTGCCAGCAGTTCGTTTCAAGGACTAGTTAAAGAGCAGTTCTTC. Protein: CASSSFQGLVKEQFF. The chain links TRBV28 to TRBJ2-1; 7 positions agree with TRBD2. Germline V gene sequence: CDR1 MDHEN, CDR2 SYDVKM. The length of the CDR3 is 15 residues. V lost 4 bases and J lost 10; bases outside the gene matches: 13.